This is a list of T cell receptor beta chains from one sample in a study of Graves' ophthalmopathy and Graves' hyperthyroidism. Using its own MiXCR run on the multiplex PCR reads, TCRdb lists one record per CDR3 protein. The sample has a few hundred thousand distinct CDR3 sequences; approximately 18% are singletons. The sequencing sample was made of peripheral blood. The receptors derive from an adult woman with stable Graves' hyperthyroidism. Both conserved end residues are part of each CDR3. Fields, in order: J gene, clone size, V gene, CDR3 protein. Expanded clones get a size class; other rows say once, few or many, or leave the size out.

TRBJ2-7 | many | TRBV6-1 | CASSDTGGRSYEQYF
TRBJ2-7 | few | TRBV15 | CATSRDQNSYLASYEQYF
TRBJ2-2 | few | TRBV29-1 | CSARQGYPGELFF
TRBJ2-7 | . | TRBV20-1 | CRGGGTGRDEQYF
TRBJ2-7 | many | TRBV6-1 | CASSEDRNYEQYF
TRBJ2-7 | once | TRBV6-2/TRBV6-3 | CASRRPGTGGREQYF
TRBJ1-2 | many | TRBV12-3/TRBV12-4 | CASSQPGVVRGYTF
TRBJ2-5 | many | TRBV15 | CATSPRGQSQETQYF
TRBJ2-7 | many | TRBV20-1 | CSAPETGGLYEQYF
TRBJ2-5 | few | TRBV11-2 | CASSSLDWSETQYF
TRBJ2-7 | . | TRBV5-1 | CASSLVAGDLDYEQYF
TRBJ1-1 | many | TRBV6-5 | CASSPSGGGTEAFF
TRBJ1-1 | . | TRBV12-3/TRBV12-4 | CASSQGGTEASF
TRBJ1-5 | many | TRBV7-2 | CASSPTGRNQPQHF